This section outlines one T cell receptor (beta chain) sequence together with its context. The target antigen is unknown. The data belong to a study of T cells in localized non-small cell lung cancer. This table comes from immunoSEQ multiplex PCR, and its TCRdb copy is limited to in-frame clones, with some not included. The profile shows 50,000 to 60,000 clones, 70% to 90% of them singletons. The CDR3 contains 15 residues. Points from the study as a whole: The study found T cell clonality highest in uninvolved adjacent lung, above tumor. Longer overall survival was linked to higher blood T cell density. For the top 100 tumor clones, a median about 56 also appeared in adjacent lung.

The sequenced sample was PBMCs, obtained before any cancer treatment. This clonotype was sampled from a female donor with stage II lung adenocarcinoma. The chain uses TRBV21-1 and TRBJ2-7. TRBV21-1 counts as a pseudogene. The CDR3 loop is CASRTPGDGAYEQYF. CDR3 bases: TGTGCCAGCAGGACCCCGGGCGATGGGGCCTACGAGCAGTACTTC.